This T cell receptor (beta chain) was captured by sequencing in a study of cytomegalovirus exposure and HLA in healthy donors. This CDR3 region has 15 residues. Germline V gene lookup returns CDR1 MDHEN and CDR2 SYDVKM. The germline V and J ends were trimmed by 3 bases and 4 bases, with 16 bases remaining between them. The PCR made use of 60 Vbeta and 13 Jbeta primers. TCRdb's table, derived via immunoSEQ multiplex PCR, lists solely in-frame clones and lacks some. This table holds more than 90,000 clones, about 80% found once. This receptor was identified in a man aged 35-49 years in good health and CMV-seropositive. The genes are TRBV28 and TRBJ2-7; a weak D match, TRBD2 (7 bases). The specimen sequenced was PBMCs. The CDR3 reads CASSLGLHRAYEQYF. In DNA form, the CDR3 reads TGTGCCAGCAGTTTGGGACTACACAGGGCTTACGAGCAGTACTTC.